Ten or more counts support the clone carrying this T cell receptor beta chain. Time point of the sample: patch test 2, 6 weeks after DPC sensitization. Treatment indicated: therapeutic diphenylcyclopropenone sensitization with weekly scalp DPC. The data were taken from a study of human T cells and chemical hapten exposure. Whole-study context: While the roughly 25-week study was under way, patients received diphenylcyclopropenone on the scalp every week.

TCRdb reanalysed the RACE reads using MiXCR and keeps one entry per CDR3 protein. The sample comprises about 40,000 distinct CDR3 sequences, approximately 3.5% of which are singletons, and about 6.7% rests with the top ten. The sequence derives from a man aged 35-49 years with alopecia areata. Some clones in this sample may be carry-over from other donors' samples. The sample here was whole blood, taken in connection with sensitization to the hapten diphenylcyclopropenone (DPC).

CDR3 bases: TGTGCCAGCAGTGAATTTACAGGCCAGGGCGAGCAGTACTTC. Protein product: CASSEFTGQGEQYF. The chain joins TRBV25-1 to TRBJ2-7; tentatively, D is TRBD1 (5 bases). Germline V lookup: CDR1 MGHDK, CDR2 SYGVNS. With 1 base removed from V and 6 bases from J, the gap between germline ends came to 13 bases. This CDR3 is 14 amino acids long.